This T cell receptor (beta chain) was observed in a study of Graves' ophthalmopathy and Graves' hyperthyroidism. RNA transcripts were the template, and TCR beta CDR3 regions were amplified from them. A first-round RT-PCR used HTBI primers, followed by a second-round multiplex PCR. MiXCR, run by TCRdb on the multiplex PCR reads, gives a single entry per CDR3 protein. The profile shows around 1.1 million distinct CDR3 sequences, about 35% of them singletons. CDR1 and CDR2 (germline): DFQATT, SNEGSKA (reference sequence). V gave up 1 base and J gave up 1 base, with 13 bases separating them. The CDR3 has 15 residues. This clonotype was seen repeatedly, ten times or more. Enrolled hyperthyroidism patients had a new diagnosis, a duration under 2 months, and an age of 18 to 65.

The V call is TRBV20-1, the J call TRBJ2-5; D perhaps matches TRBD1 (6 bases). The sample consisted of peripheral blood or thyroid tissue (not recorded which). The clonotype comes from an adult man with Graves' hyperthyroidism. This CDR3 is CSARGVGRGQETQYF. The CDR3 region has the DNA TGCAGTGCTAGAGGGGTGGGCAGGGGCCAAGAGACCCAGTACTTC.